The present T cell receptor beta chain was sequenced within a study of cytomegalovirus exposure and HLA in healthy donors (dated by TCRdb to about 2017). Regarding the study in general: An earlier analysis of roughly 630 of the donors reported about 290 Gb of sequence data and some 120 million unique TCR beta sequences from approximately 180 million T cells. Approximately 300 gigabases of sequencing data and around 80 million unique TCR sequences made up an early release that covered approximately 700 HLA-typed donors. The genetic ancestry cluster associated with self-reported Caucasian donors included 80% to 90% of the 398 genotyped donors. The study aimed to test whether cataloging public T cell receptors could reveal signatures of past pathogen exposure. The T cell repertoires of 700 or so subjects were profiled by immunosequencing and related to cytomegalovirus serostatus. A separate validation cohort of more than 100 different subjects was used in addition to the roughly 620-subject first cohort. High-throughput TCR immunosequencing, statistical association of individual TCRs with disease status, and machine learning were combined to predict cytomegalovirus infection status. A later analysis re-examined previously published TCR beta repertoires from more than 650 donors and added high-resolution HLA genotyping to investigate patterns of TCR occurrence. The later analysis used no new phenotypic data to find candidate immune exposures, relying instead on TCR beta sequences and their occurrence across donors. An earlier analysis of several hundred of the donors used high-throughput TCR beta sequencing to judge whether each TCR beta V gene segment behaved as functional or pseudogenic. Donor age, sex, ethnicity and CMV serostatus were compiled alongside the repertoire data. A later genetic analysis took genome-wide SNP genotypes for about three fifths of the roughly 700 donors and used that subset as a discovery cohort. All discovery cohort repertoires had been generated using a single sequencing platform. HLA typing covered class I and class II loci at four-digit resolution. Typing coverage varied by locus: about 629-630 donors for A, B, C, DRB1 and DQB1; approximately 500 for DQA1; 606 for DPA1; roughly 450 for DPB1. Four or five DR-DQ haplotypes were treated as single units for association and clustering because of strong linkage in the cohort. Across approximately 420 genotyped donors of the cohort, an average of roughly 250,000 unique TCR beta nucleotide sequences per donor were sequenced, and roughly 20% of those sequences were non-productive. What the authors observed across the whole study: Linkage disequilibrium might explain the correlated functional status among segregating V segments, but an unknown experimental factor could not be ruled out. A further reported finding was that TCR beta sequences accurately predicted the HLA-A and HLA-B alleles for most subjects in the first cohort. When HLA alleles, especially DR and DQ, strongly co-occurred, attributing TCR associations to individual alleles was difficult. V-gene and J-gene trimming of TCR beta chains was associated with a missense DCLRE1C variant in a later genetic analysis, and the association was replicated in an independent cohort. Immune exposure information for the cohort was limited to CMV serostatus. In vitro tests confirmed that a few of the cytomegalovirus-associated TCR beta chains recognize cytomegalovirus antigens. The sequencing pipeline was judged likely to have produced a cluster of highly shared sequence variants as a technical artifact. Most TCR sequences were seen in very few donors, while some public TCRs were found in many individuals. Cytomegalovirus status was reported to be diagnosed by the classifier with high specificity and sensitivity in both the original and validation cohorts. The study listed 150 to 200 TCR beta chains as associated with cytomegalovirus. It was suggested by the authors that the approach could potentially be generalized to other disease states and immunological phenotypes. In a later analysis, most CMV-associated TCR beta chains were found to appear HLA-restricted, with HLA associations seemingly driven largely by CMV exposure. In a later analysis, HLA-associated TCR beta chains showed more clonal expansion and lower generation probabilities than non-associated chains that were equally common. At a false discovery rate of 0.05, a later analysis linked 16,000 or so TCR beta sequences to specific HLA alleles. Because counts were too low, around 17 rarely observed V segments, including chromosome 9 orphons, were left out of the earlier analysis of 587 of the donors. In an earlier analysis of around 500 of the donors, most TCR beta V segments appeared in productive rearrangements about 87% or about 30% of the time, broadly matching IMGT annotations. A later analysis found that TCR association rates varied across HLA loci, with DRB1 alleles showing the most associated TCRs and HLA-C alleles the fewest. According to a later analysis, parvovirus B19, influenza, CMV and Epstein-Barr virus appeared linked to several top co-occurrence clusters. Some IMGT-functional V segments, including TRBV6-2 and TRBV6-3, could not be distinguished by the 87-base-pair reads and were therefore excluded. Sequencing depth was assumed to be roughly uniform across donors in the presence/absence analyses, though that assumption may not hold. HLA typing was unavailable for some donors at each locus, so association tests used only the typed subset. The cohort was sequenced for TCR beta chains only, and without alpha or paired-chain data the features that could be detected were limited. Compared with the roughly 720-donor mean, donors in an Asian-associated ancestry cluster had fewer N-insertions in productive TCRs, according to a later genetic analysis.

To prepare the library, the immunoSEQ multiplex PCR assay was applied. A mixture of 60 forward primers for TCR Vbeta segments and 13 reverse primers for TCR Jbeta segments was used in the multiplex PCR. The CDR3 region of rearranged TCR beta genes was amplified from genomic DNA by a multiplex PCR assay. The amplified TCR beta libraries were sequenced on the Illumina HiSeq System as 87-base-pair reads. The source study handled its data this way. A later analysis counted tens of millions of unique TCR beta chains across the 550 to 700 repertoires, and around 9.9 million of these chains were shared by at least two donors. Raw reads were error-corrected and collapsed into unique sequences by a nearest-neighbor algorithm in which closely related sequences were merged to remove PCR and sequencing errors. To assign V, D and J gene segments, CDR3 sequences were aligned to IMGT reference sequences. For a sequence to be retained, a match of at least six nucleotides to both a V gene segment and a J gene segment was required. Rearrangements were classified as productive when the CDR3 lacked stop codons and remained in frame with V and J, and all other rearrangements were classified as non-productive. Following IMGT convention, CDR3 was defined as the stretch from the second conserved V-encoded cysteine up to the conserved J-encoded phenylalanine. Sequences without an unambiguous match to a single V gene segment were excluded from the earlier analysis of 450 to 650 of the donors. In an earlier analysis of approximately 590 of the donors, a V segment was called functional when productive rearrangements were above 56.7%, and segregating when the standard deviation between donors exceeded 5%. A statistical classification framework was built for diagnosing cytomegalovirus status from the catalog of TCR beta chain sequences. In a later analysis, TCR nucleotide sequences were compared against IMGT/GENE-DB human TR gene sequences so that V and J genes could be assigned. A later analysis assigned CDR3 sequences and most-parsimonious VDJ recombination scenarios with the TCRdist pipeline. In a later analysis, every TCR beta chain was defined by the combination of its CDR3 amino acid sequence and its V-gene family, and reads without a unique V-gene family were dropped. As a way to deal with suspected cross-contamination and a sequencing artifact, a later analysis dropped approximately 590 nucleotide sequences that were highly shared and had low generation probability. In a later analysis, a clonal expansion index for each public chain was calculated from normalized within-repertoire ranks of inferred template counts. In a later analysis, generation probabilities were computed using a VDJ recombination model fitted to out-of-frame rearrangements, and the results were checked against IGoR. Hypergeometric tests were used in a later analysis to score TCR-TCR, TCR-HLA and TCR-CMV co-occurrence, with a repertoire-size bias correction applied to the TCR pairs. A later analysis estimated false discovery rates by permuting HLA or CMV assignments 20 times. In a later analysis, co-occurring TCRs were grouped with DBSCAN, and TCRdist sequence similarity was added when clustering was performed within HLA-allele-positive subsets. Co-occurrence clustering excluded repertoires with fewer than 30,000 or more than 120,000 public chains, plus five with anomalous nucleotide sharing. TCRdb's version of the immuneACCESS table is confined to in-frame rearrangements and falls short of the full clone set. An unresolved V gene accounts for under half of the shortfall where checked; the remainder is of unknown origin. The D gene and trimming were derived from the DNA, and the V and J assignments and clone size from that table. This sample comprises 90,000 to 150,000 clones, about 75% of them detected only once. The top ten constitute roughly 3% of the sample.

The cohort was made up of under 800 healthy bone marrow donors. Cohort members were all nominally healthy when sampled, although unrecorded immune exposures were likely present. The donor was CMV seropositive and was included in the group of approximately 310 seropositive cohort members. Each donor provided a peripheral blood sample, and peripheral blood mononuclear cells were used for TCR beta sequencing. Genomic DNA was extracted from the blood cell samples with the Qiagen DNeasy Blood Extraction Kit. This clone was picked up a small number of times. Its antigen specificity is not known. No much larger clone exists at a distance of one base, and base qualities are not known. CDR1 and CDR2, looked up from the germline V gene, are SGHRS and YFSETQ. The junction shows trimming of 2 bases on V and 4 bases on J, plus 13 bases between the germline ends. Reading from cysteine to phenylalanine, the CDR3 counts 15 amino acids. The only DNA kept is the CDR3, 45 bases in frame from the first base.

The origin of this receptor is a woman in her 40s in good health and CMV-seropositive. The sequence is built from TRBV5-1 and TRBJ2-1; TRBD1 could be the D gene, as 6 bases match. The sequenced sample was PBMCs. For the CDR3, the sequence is CASSFTGTSYNEQFF. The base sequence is TGCGCCAGCAGCTTTACCGGGACAAGTTACAATGAGCAGTTCTTC.